What follows are 17 T cell receptor beta chains derived from one specimen sequenced in a study of shared clonotypes between healthy human individuals. This table comes from immunoSEQ multiplex PCR, and its TCRdb copy is limited to in-frame clones, with some not included. The data contain some 2,500,000 clones, 92% of them singletons. The sample was naive CD4+ T cells from PBMCs. Subset described: CD45RA+ positively selected. The receptors stem from a man aged 18 to 30 in good health. Some clones in this sample may be carry-over from other donors' samples.

The J gene is TRBJ1-1, the V gene TRBV29-1; the match to TRBD1 covers 8 bases. There are 14 residues in the CDR3. CDR1 and CDR2 from the germline V gene are SQVTM and ANQGSEA. The junction had 10 bases not matched to a gene; V was cut back by 7 bases and J by 3 bases. The CDR3 is CSASSPGGYTEAFF. The CDR3, as DNA: TGCAGCGCTTCAAGCCCAGGGGGCTACACTGAAGCTTTCTTT.

This chain joins TRBV27 and TRBJ2-7; D perhaps matches TRBD1 (6 bases). The length of the CDR3 is 15 residues. V was trimmed by 6 bases and J by 4 bases, leaving 19 bases between them. The V gene's germline CDR1 is MNHEY and CDR2 SMNVEV (reference sequence). CDR3 in amino acids: CASSTQGIPKYEQYF. The CDR3 DNA follows: TGTGCCAGCAGCACACAGGGAATCCCCAAGTACGAGCAGTACTTC.

This chain links TRBV5-5 with TRBJ2-5; TRBD1 matches 9 bases. Germline V gene lookup returns CDR1 SGHKS and CDR2 YYEKEE (reference sequence). CDR3 length equals 16 residues. Unmatched junction bases numbered 7, after V lost 4 bases and J lost 0 bases. For the CDR3, the DNA is TGTGCCAGCAGCCTATACGGGACAGGGTACCAAGAGACCCAGTACTTC. Translated: CASSLYGTGYQETQYF. The variable domain in full, with the rest retrieved from reference TRBV5-5 and TRBJ2-5, is DAGVTQSPTHLIKTRGQQVTLRCSPISGHKSVSWYQQVLGQGPQFIFQYYEKEERGRGNFPDRFSARQFPNYSSELNVNALLLGDSALYLCASSLYGTGYQETQYFGPGTRLLVL.

V is TRBV5-6 and J is TRBJ2-7; 10 bases align to TRBD2. The V segment lost 2 bases and the J segment 7 bases; nucleotides outside the gene matches: 9. This CDR3 is built from 15 residues. CDR1 SGHDT and CDR2 YYEEEE come from the germline V gene. The CDR3 loop reads CASSFNLAGVGEQYF. The CDR3 DNA sequence: TGTGCCAGCAGCTTTAATCTAGCGGGAGTTGGGGAGCAGTACTTC.

J is TRBJ2-5 and V is TRBV5-4; 8 bases map to TRBD1. The germline gives CDR1 SGHNT, CDR2 YYREEE (reference sequence). The CDR3 contains 16 residues. V dropped 4 bases and J dropped 4; count of bases not matched to a gene: 12. CDR3 sequence (DNA): TGTGCCAGCAGCGTGAGCTCCCAGGGGGCAAGAGAGACCCAGTACTTC. Residues: CASSVSSQGARETQYF. Filled out from reference TRBV5-4 and TRBJ2-5, the complete variable domain reads ETGVTQSPTHLIKTRGQQVTLRCSSQSGHNTVSWYQQALGQGPQFIFQYYREEENGRGNFPPRFSGLQFPNYSSELNVNALELDDSALYLCASSVSSQGARETQYFGPGTRLLVL.

The V gene is TRBV19, the J gene TRBJ2-7, with 10 bases aligning to TRBD1. The germline V gene encodes CDR1 LNHDA and CDR2 SQIVND (reference sequence). The CDR3 contains 15 residues. Trimming removed 6 bases from V and 5 bases from J; junction bases left unmatched: 10. This CDR3 reads CASSPVGTGVHEQYF. CDR3 in DNA: TGTGCCAGTAGCCCTGTTGGGACAGGGGTCCACGAGCAGTACTTC.

The genes are TRBV6-1 and TRBJ2-7; D gene uncertain. Deletions cut 4 bases from V and 4 bases from J, with 2 bases between. Germline assignment: CDR1 MNHNS and CDR2 SASEGT. The length of the CDR3 is 10 residues. DNA for the CDR3: TGTGCCAGCAGTGGTTACGAGCAGTACTTC. Translating it yields CASSGYEQYF.

This clone was seen a single time. This sequence joins TRBV7-2 and TRBJ2-1, with a weak D call TRBD2 (6 bases). The CDR3 is 14 residues long. Per germline, CDR1 SGHTA and CDR2 FQGNSA. The V and J ends lost 4 bases and 9 bases respectively, with 16 bases between them. The CDR3 DNA reads TGTGCCAGCAGCTCGAAACTAGCTGGGTTTGAGCAGTTCTTC. Protein: CASSSKLAGFEQFF.

The genes are TRBV6-5 and TRBJ2-5, with TRBD1 matching 7 bases. V was clipped by 2 bases and J by 1 base; unmatched bases: 4. Germline V gene data show CDR1 as MNHEY and CDR2 as SVGAGI. The CDR3 has 15 amino acids. CDR3 in DNA: TGTGCCAGCAGTTACGACAGGGACCCCCAAGAGACCCAGTACTTC. As protein: CASSYDRDPQETQYF.

The gene calls are TRBV7-6 and TRBJ2-6; 8 bases agree with TRBD1. The length of the CDR3 is 19 residues. Germline CDR1 and CDR2: SGHVS and FNYEAQ. V trimming: 5 bases; J trimming: 0 bases; junction bases outside the gene matches: 12. The DNA for the CDR3 is TGTGCCAGCAGCAAGAATAGAGGCAGGGGGCGCTCTGGGGCCAACGTCCTGACTTTC. Protein sequence: CASSKNRGRGRSGANVLTF.

This sequence joins TRBV4-1 and TRBJ2-7; tentative D call: TRBD2 (6 bases). Trimming took 1 base from V and 4 from J, leaving 11 bases between them. CDR3 length equals 14 residues. Germline values: CDR1 MGHRA, CDR2 YSYEKL. In DNA, the CDR3 is TGCGCCAGCAGCCAAGTTCCGGGAGAGTACGAGCAGTACTTC. This sequence encodes CASSQVPGEYEQYF.

J is TRBJ2-2 and V is TRBV6-1; 10 bases align to TRBD1. This CDR3 is 15 amino acids long. V was pared by 6 bases and J by 6 bases, with 7 bases of the junction left unmatched. Germline V gene data show CDR1 as MNHNS and CDR2 as SASEGT. CDR3 nucleotide sequence: TGTGCCAGCAGGATGACAGGGGGCTCTGCCGGGGAGCTGTTTTTT. Protein sequence: CASRMTGGSAGELFF.

The chain has TRBV6-1 and TRBJ2-7; a weak D match, TRBD2 (6 bases). Trimming took 3 bases from V and 1 from J, leaving 13 bases between them. The length of the CDR3 is 15 residues. CDR1 is MNHNS, CDR2 SASEGT, per germline. CDR3 sequence reads: CASSDGTPGSYEQYF. The CDR3 region has the DNA TGTGCCAGCAGTGACGGGACTCCCGGTTCCTACGAGCAGTACTTC.

The rearrangement joins TRBV28 to TRBJ1-1; no firm D call. Germline V gene data show CDR1 as MDHEN and CDR2 as SYDVKM. This CDR3 comprises 14 residues. With 11 bases removed from V and 0 bases from J, the gap between germline ends came to 16 bases. CDR3 coding DNA: TGTGCCGCCCGAGTCGGCACCTTGAACACTGAAGCTTTCTTT. It specifies CAARVGTLNTEAFF.

The V and J genes are TRBV7-9 and TRBJ1-2; TRBD1 matches 8 bases. Germline trimming cut 5 bases from V and 3 bases from J; bases unmatched to any gene: 5. CDR1 and CDR2 (germline): SEHNR, FQNEAQ (reference sequence). CDR3 length: 14 amino acids. The CDR3 nucleotides are TGTGCCAGCAGCCCAACGACAGGGGACTATGGCTACACCTTC. As protein: CASSPTTGDYGYTF.

The gene calls are TRBV2 and TRBJ2-7; D is perhaps TRBD1 or TRBD2 (5 bases each). The CDR3 runs to 14 residues. Germline assignment: CDR1 SNHLY and CDR2 FYNNEI. The V end lost 5 bases, the J end lost 4 bases, and 15 bases lay between the germline ends. The CDR3 bases are TGTGCCAGCAGTCTCCGGGACGGATTATACGAGCAGTACTTC. It encodes CASSLRDGLYEQYF.

This chain links TRBV5-1 with TRBJ1-1; 8 positions match TRBD1. V shed 4 bases and J 1 base; nucleotides not matched to a gene: 3. Germline lookup yields CDR1 SGHRS and CDR2 YFSETQ. The length of the CDR3 is 14 residues. The DNA for the CDR3 is TGCGCCAGCAGCCGACAGGGGTCGAACACTGAAGCTTTCTTT. It encodes CASSRQGSNTEAFF.